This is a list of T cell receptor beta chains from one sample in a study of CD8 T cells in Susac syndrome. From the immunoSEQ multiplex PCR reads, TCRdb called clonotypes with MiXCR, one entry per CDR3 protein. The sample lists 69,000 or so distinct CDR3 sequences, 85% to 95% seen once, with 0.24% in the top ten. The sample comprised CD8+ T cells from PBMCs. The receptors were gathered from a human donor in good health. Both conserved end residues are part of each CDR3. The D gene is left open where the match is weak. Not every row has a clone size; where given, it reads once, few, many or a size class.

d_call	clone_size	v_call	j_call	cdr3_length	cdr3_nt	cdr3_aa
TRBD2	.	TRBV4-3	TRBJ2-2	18	TGCGCCAGCAGCCCAACAAGCGGAGGCGCGGGGAGGGCCGGGGAGCTGTTTTTT	CASSPTSGGAGRAGELFF
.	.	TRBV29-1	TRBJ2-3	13	TGCAGCGTTGAAGGGCCTAGCACAGATACGCAGTATTTT	CSVEGPSTDTQYF
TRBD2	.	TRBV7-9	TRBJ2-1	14	TGTGCCAGCAGCTTTGAGCGGGGGGACAATGAGCAGTTCTTC	CASSFERGDNEQFF
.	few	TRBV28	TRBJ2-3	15	TGTGCCAGCAGTTCCTCACTCGGAAGAACAGATACGCAGTATTTT	CASSSSLGRTDTQYF
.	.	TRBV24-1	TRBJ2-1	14	TGTGCCACCAGTGATACCGGGATCTCAGGACAGCAGTTCTTC	CATSDTGISGQQFF
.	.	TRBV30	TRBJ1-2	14	TGTGCCTGGAGTGAGGTGAGCCGAAACTATGGCTACACCTTC	CAWSEVSRNYGYTF
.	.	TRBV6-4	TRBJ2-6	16	TGTGCCAGCAGTGACTCGTCGAGCTCTGGGGCCAACGTCCTGACTTTC	CASSDSSSSGANVLTF
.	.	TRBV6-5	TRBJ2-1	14	TGTGCCAGCAGTTACCTGGGGCCTTACAATGAGCAGTTCTTC	CASSYLGPYNEQFF
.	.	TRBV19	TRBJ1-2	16	TGTGCCAGTAGTGGGCTTAGACCCCCCGTCGGCTATGGCTACACCTTC	CASSGLRPPVGYGYTF
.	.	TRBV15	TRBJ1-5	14	TGTGCCACCAGCAGAGATATGAGCAATCAGCCCCAGCATTTT	CATSRDMSNQPQHF
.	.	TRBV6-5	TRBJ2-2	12	TGTACCAGCAGTACGAACACCGGGGAGCTGTTTTTT	CTSSTNTGELFF
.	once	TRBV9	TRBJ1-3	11	TGTGCCAGCAGCGGTGGAAACACCATATATTTT	CASSGGNTIYF
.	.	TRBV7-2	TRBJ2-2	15	TGTGCCAGCAGCTTTAACCAGGGGAGCACCGGGGAGCTGTTTTTT	CASSFNQGSTGELFF
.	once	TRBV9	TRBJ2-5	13	TGTGCCAGCAGCGCGGGGACACCTGAGACCCAGTACTTC	CASSAGTPETQYF
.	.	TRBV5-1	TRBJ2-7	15	TGCGCCAGCAGTCCGGAGCTCTACTCGTCCTACGAGCAGTACTTC	CASSPELYSSYEQYF
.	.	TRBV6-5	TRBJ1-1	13	TGTGCCAGCAGTTCCTTCGGACCCACTGAAGCTTTCTTT	CASSSFGPTEAFF
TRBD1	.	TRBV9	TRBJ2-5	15	TGTGCCAGCAGCCTACCGGGACAGGGGATAGAGACCCAGTACTTC	CASSLPGQGIETQYF
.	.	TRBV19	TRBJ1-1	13	TGTGCCAGTAGTATGGCCTCAGAGACGGAAGCTTTCTTT	CASSMASETEAFF
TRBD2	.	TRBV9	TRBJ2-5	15	TGTGCCAGCAGCGTAAGCGGGAGTTTCCAAGAGACCCAGTACTTC	CASSVSGSFQETQYF
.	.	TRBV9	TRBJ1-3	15	TGTGCCAGCAGCCGGCGACCGGGACCCGAAAACACCATATATTTT	CASSRRPGPENTIYF
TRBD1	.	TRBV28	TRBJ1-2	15	TGTGCCAGCACCAATCGACAGGGGATCAACTATGGCTACACCTTC	CASTNRQGINYGYTF
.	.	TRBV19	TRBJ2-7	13	TGTGCCAGTAGCCTCCGACACCGCTACGAGCAGTACTTC	CASSLRHRYEQYF
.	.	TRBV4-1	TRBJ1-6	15	TGCGCCAGCTGCTCGACAGGTACTGCCAGTTCACCCCTCCACTTT	CASCSTGTASSPLHF
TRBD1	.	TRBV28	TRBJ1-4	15	TGTGCCAGCAGTCCCGCCAGGGGGCTAGGAGAAAAACTGTTTTTT	CASSPARGLGEKLFF
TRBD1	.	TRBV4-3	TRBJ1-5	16	TGCGCCAGCAGCCAAGGACCCGGACAGGGCGGACAGCCCCAGCATTTT	CASSQGPGQGGQPQHF
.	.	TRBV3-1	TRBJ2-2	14	TGTGCCAGCAGCCCGGGACACTACACCGGGGAGCTGTTTTTT	CASSPGHYTGELFF
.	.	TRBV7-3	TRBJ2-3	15	TGTGCCAGCAGCTCTGCGGGACTCAGCACAGATACGCAGTATTTT	CASSSAGLSTDTQYF
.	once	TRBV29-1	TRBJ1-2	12	TGCAGCGACCGGACAGAAAACTATGGCTACACCTTC	CSDRTENYGYTF
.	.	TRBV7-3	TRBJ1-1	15	TGTGCCAGCAGCTTAACCGCGAGCCCAGGAACTGAAGCTTTCTTT	CASSLTASPGTEAFF
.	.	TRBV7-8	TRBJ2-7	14	TGTGCCAGCACCGATAGGACGTCTACCTACGAGCAGTACTTC	CASTDRTSTYEQYF
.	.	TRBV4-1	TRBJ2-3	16	TGCGCCAGCAGCCAAGTCCAGGGAAACGGAGCAGATACGCAGTATTTT	CASSQVQGNGADTQYF
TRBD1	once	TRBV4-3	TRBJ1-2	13	TGCGCCAGCAGTAATGACAGGGCACATGGCTACACCTTC	CASSNDRAHGYTF
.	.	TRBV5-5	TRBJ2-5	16	TGTGCCAGCAGCTTGGCCGGGACCAAGAGGGCAGAGACCCAGTACTTC	CASSLAGTKRAETQYF
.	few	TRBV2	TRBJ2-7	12	TGTGCCGTCCGGACCCCGTACTACGAGCAGTACTTC	CAVRTPYYEQYF
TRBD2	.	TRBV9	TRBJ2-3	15	TGTGCCAGCAGCGGGACTAGCGGGGTAACAGATACGCAGTATTTT	CASSGTSGVTDTQYF
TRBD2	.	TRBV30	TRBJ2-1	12	TGTGCCTGGAGTTCTCTAGCGGATGAGCAGTTCTTC	CAWSSLADEQFF
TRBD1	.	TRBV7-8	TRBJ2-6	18	TGTGCCAGCAGCTTACCGGGACAGCCTATCTCTGGGGCCAACGTCCTGACTTTC	CASSLPGQPISGANVLTF
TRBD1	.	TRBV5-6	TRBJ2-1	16	TGTGCCAGCAGCGTCGGGACAGGGGGCTCCTACAATGAGCAGTTCTTC	CASSVGTGGSYNEQFF
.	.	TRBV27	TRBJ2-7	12	TGTGCCAGCAGTTTACCCGGGAACGAGCAGTACTTC	CASSLPGNEQYF